The next 24 T cell receptor beta chains were all read from a single sample in a study of blood T cells in healthy people across ages. A second PCR of roughly 7 to 11 cycles used a sample-barcoded 5' primer and a J-beta primer mix. TCRdb used MiXCR to reprocess the 5' RACE reads, holding one entry per CDR3 protein. This table has 700,000 or so distinct CDR3 sequences, over 40% appearing once. The sequencing sample was made of blood. The receptors stem from a man at least 80 years old in good health.

Remarks on this clonotype: A much larger clone lies a single base off, so this may be a read error. The DNA for the CDR3 is TGTGCCAGCAGCCCCCGGGACCTATCCTACGTGCAGTACTTC. The encoded protein is CASSPRDLSYVQYF. The rearrangement links TRBV7-2 to TRBJ2-7, with D possibly called TRBD1 or TRBD2 (5 bases each). The germline gives CDR1 SGHTA, CDR2 FQGNSA. The CDR3 is 14 amino acids.

This chain joins TRBV5-1 and TRBJ2-1; D not resolved. The CDR3 has 13 amino acids. Trimming removed 2 bases at V and 6 bases at J, with 9 bases between. Germline V lookup: CDR1 SGHRS, CDR2 YFSETQ. For the CDR3, the DNA is TGCGCCAGCAGCTTCGGGCCCGTCAATGAGCAGTTCTTC. It specifies CASSFGPVNEQFF.

The chain couples TRBV20-1 to TRBJ2-3; TRBD1 or TRBD2 may be the D gene (5 bases each). Germline lookup yields CDR1 DFQATT and CDR2 SNEGSKA (reference sequence). The CDR3 loop spans 18 amino acids. Trimming removed 6 bases at V and 0 bases at J, with 25 bases between. The CDR3 spells CSARLLRRQITSTDTQYF. CDR3 in DNA: TGCAGTGCCAGACTACTGAGACGACAGATAACTAGCACAGATACGCAGTATTTT.

This clonotype was detected many times. This chain connects TRBV29-1 to TRBJ2-1, with TRBD2 identical over 7 bases. The CDR3 is 12 amino acids. The trim removed 2 bases at V and 8 bases at J, leaving 3 bases unmatched. Germline CDR1 is SQVTM and CDR2 is ANQGSEA. In DNA, the CDR3 is TGCAGCGTTGAAAGGACTAGTCATGAGCAGTTCTTC. Encoded protein: CSVERTSHEQFF.

CDR3 bases: TGTGCCAGCAGCTTAGTAGGTCAGCCAGCCAAAAACATTCAGTACTTC. It specifies CASSLVGQPAKNIQYF. The V and J genes are TRBV7-2 and TRBJ2-4; no clear D gene. V dropped 1 base and J dropped 0 bases, with 10 bases sitting between them. The CDR3 contains 16 residues. The germline V gene encodes CDR1 SGHTA and CDR2 FQGNSA. Drawing the rest from reference TRBV7-2 and TRBJ2-4, the complete variable domain is GAGVSQSPSNKVTEKGKDVELRCDPISGHTALYWYRQSLGQGLEFLIYFQGNSAPDKSGLPSDRFSAERTGGSVSTLTIQRTQQEDSAVYLCASSLVGQPAKNIQYFGAGTRLSVL.

V usage is TRBV20-1 and J usage is TRBJ1-2; no clear D. Germline CDR1 and CDR2: DFQATT and SNEGSKA (reference sequence). V was clipped by 0 bases and J by 4 bases, with 9 bases between them. CDR3 length: 13 residues. The CDR3 sequence is CSARDRASYGYTF. CDR3 coding DNA: TGCAGTGCTAGAGATAGGGCCTCCTATGGCTACACCTTC.

The CDR3 loop is CASSATGTQYGYTF. The CDR3 nucleotides read TGTGCCAGCAGCGCCACCGGGACGCAGTATGGCTACACCTTC. The chain employs TRBV7-2 and TRBJ1-2; TRBD1 might be the D (5 bases). V shed 5 bases and J shed 5 bases, with 15 bases lying between them. This CDR3 is built from 14 residues. The germline CDR1 and CDR2 sequences are SGHTA and FQGNSA.

Concerning this clonotype itself: The junction and the germline gene differ at one end; a read error may be behind it. CDR3 in amino acids: CAGSLRTGDYGYTF. The CDR3 nucleotides read TGCGCCGGCAGTTTGAGGACAGGAGACTATGGCTACACCTTC. The V and J genes are TRBV5-1 and TRBJ1-2, with 7 positions matching TRBD1. The length of the CDR3 is 14 residues. Per germline, CDR1 SGHRS and CDR2 YFSETQ.

This sequence joins TRBV6-1 and TRBJ2-5, with TRBD2 identical over 9 bases. The V and J ends lost 4 bases and 3 bases, in that order; junction bases with no gene match: 9. Germline V lookup: CDR1 MNHNS, CDR2 SASEGT. The CDR3 extends over 16 amino acids. The CDR3 loop reads CASSVPGASGKETQYF. The CDR3 nucleotides read TGTGCCAGCAGTGTACCTGGGGCTAGCGGGAAAGAGACCCAGTACTTC.

There are a few counts of this clonotype. This rearrangement joins TRBV15 to TRBJ2-7; 10 positions agree with TRBD1. CDR1 and CDR2 (germline): LNHNV, YYDKDF (reference sequence). The CDR3 has 16 amino acids. V lost 2 bases, J lost 3 bases, and 7 bases stayed unmatched. The CDR3, as DNA: TGTGCCACCAGCAGAAGGACAGGGGGTCAATTCTACGAGCAGTACTTC. The encoded protein is CATSRRTGGQFYEQYF.

This clonotype was observed a handful of times. The J gene is TRBJ2-1, the V gene TRBV10-3, with D perhaps TRBD1 or TRBD2 (5 bases each). This CDR3 comprises 11 residues. Trimming pared 7 bases from V and 9 bases from J, leaving 10 bases between. Per the germline V gene, CDR1 is ENHRY and CDR2 is SYGVKD. CDR3 residues: CAIKWDAEQFF. The CDR3 DNA sequence: TGTGCCATCAAATGGGACGCTGAGCAGTTCTTC.

V usage is TRBV7-9 and J usage is TRBJ2-3, with TRBD2 identical over 14 bases. CDR1 is SEHNR and CDR2 is FQNEAQ in the germline V gene (reference sequence). This CDR3 is 20 amino acids long. Trimming at V came to 4 bases and at J to 0 bases, leaving 12 bases not matched to a gene. The CDR3 coding sequence is TGTGCCAGCAGCTCGCGACCACGGACTAGCGGGAGGTCTAGCACAGATACGCAGTATTTT. Protein: CASSSRPRTSGRSSTDTQYF.

The rearrangement uses TRBV6-1 and TRBJ2-1; 8 nucleotides agree with TRBD1. The V gene's germline CDR1 is MNHNS and CDR2 SASEGT. The V segment lost 6 bases and the J segment 2 bases; nucleotides outside the gene matches: 6. CDR3 length: 15 residues. Here the CDR3 reads CASRGDRGAYNEQFF. DNA of the CDR3: TGTGCCAGCAGGGGCGACAGGGGAGCCTACAATGAGCAGTTCTTC.

This clonotype is a singleton in its sample. As DNA, the CDR3 is TGTGCCAGCAGCCCCGTGACGGGGGTTGTGCTTAACAATGAGCAGTTCTTC. Translating gives CASSPVTGVVLNNEQFF. The chain links TRBV7-8 to TRBJ2-1, with D perhaps matching TRBD2 (6 bases). Germline CDR1 reads SGHVS; CDR2 reads FQNEAQ. The CDR3 length is 17 residues. V dropped 5 bases and J dropped 5 bases, with 22 bases sitting between them.

This clonotype was observed a handful of times. The chain carries TRBV20-1 and TRBJ2-7; D is uncertain. Per the germline V gene, CDR1 is DFQATT and CDR2 is SNEGSKA (reference sequence). The CDR3 sequence is 15 residues long. With 3 bases removed from V and 8 bases from J, the gap between germline ends came to 23 bases. The CDR3 region is CSASRVETLSLKQYF. CDR3 DNA: TGCAGTGCTAGCCGGGTTGAGACACTCTCGCTGAAGCAGTACTTC.

This clonotype was counted only a few times. CDR3 region: CSANPSIVGRASYEQYF. For the CDR3, the DNA is TGCAGTGCTAATCCCTCTATTGTAGGGCGGGCCTCCTACGAGCAGTACTTC. V gene TRBV20-1 combines with J gene TRBJ2-7; D might be TRBD2 (5 bases). Looked up from germline, CDR1 is DFQATT and CDR2 is SNEGSKA (reference sequence). The V gene lost 4 bases and the J gene lost 0 bases, with 22 bases spanning the gap. The CDR3 consists of 17 residues.

In this sample, this clonotype turned up a few times. V and J are TRBV7-8 and TRBJ2-5; D is possibly TRBD1 (6 bases). Germline-derived CDR1 and CDR2 are SGHVS and FQNEAQ. Trimming took 3 bases from V and 2 from J, leaving 16 bases between them. The CDR3 runs 16 residues. The CDR3 is CASSLWNRAPQETQYF. CDR3 sequence (DNA): TGTGCCAGCAGCTTGTGGAACAGGGCACCACAAGAGACCCAGTACTTC.

This clonotype was recorded once. CDR3 DNA sequence: TGTGCCAGCAGCCCCGCGGGGAGCAATCAGCCCCAGCATTTT. Its protein is CASSPAGSNQPQHF. The rearrangement uses TRBV7-2 and TRBJ1-5; D unclear. V was trimmed by 5 bases and J by 1 base, leaving 9 bases between them. This CDR3 region has 14 residues. The germline V gene has CDR1 SGHTA and CDR2 FQGNSA.

The rearrangement joins TRBV7-6 to TRBJ2-1; 7 nucleotides match TRBD2. This CDR3 has 14 residues. CDR1 and CDR2 from the germline V gene are SGHVS and FNYEAQ. With V trimmed by 8 bases and J by 2 bases, 6 bases remained unmatched. CDR3 nucleotides: TGTGCCAGCGTGCCGGGGGGACCCTACAATGAGCAGTTCTTC. It translates to CASVPGGPYNEQFF.

This clonotype is a singleton in its sample. The chain uses TRBV20-1 and TRBJ2-2, with 9 positions matching TRBD2. This CDR3 has 14 residues. Germline values: CDR1 DFQATT, CDR2 SNEGSKA (reference sequence). J was trimmed by 7 bases and V by 6 bases; bases with no gene match: 9. For the CDR3, the DNA is TGCAGTGCCCTTGGCGGGGGGGCAAGCGGGGAGCTGTTTTTT. Translation: CSALGGGASGELFF.

J is TRBJ1-4 and V is TRBV30; D remains unclear. The CDR3 totals 11 residues. Trimming stripped 5 bases from V and 5 bases from J, with 6 bases between. CDR1 and CDR2 (germline): GTSNPN, SVGIG (reference sequence). DNA of the CDR3: TGTGCCTGGGAGGGCAATGAAAAACTGTTTTTT. This codes for CAWEGNEKLFF.

This clonotype came up a few times. The gene calls are TRBV7-6 and TRBJ1-4; D perhaps matches TRBD1 (6 bases). The CDR3 sequence is 16 residues long. The V gene lost 4 bases and the J gene lost 7 bases, with 19 bases spanning the gap. Germline values: CDR1 SGHVS, CDR2 FNYEAQ. In nucleotides, the CDR3 is TGTGCCAGCAGCTCCAGGACACAGGGCCTTGTTGAAAAACTGTTTTTT. This encodes CASSSRTQGLVEKLFF.

V gene TRBV2 combines with J gene TRBJ2-1; D is possibly TRBD1 (6 bases). The germline CDR1 and CDR2 sequences are SNHLY and FYNNEI. The CDR3 totals 15 residues. Trimming left V 6 bases short and J 6 bases short, with 18 bases between. The CDR3 here is CASRPIPGQSNEQFF. The CDR3 DNA reads as TGTGCCAGCAGGCCGATACCGGGACAAAGCAATGAGCAGTTCTTC.

The chain combines TRBV7-2 with TRBJ2-3; 9 bases fit TRBD2. Germline V gene sequence: CDR1 SGHTA, CDR2 FQGNSA. The junction had 5 bases not matched to a gene; V was cut back by 5 bases and J by 2 bases. The CDR3 runs 15 residues. The CDR3 DNA follows: TGTGCCAGCAGCATTAGCGGGGGCCCCACAGATACGCAGTATTTT. Amino acids: CASSISGGPTDTQYF. Drawing the rest from reference TRBV7-2 and TRBJ2-3, the complete variable domain is GAGVSQSPSNKVTEKGKDVELRCDPISGHTALYWYRQSLGQGLEFLIYFQGNSAPDKSGLPSDRFSAERTGGSVSTLTIQRTQQEDSAVYLCASSISGGPTDTQYFGPGTRLTVL.